These 11 T cell receptor beta chains came from one sample sequenced in a study of blood T cell repertoires in COVID-19. Profiling relied on immunoSEQ multiplex PCR, and the TCRdb table lists in-frame clones only, not all of them. In the table there are approximately 90,000 clones, 65% to 85% of which are singletons. Sequencing used peripheral blood. The receptor set was obtained from a man older than 75 with active or convalescent COVID-19.

At least ten counts were recorded for this clone. V usage is TRBV9 and J usage is TRBJ2-1; 9 bases match TRBD2. This CDR3 is built from 16 residues. Per the germline V gene, CDR1 is SGDLS and CDR2 is YYNGEE. V lost 0 bases and J lost 6; bases outside the gene matches: 7. Here the CDR3 DNA reads TGTGCCAGCAGCGTAGTGGCGGGGGGGGACTCCAATGAGCAGTTCTTC. Translating it yields CASSVVAGGDSNEQFF.

This clone was picked up a small number of times. V and J are TRBV5-5 and TRBJ2-3; D gene uncertain. The CDR3 sequence is 15 residues long. The germline gives CDR1 SGHKS, CDR2 YYEKEE (reference sequence). V gave up 4 bases and J gave up 0 bases, with 12 bases separating them. The CDR3 DNA sequence: TGTGCCAGCAGCCCCGTGACAAGGAGCACAGATACGCAGTATTTT. This encodes CASSPVTRSTDTQYF. Using reference TRBV5-5 and TRBJ2-3 for the parts outside the CDR3, the full variable domain is DAGVTQSPTHLIKTRGQQVTLRCSPISGHKSVSWYQQVLGQGPQFIFQYYEKEERGRGNFPDRFSARQFPNYSSELNVNALLLGDSALYLCASSPVTRSTDTQYFGPGTRLTVL.

J is TRBJ2-2 and V is TRBV11-2, with a tentative D call TRBD1 (6 bases). The CDR3 runs 14 residues. Germline-derived CDR1 and CDR2 are SGHAT and FQNNGV. Between the trimmed V and J ends, which lost 1 base and 6 bases, there was a span of 9 bases. The CDR3 loop reads CASSLAQGAGELFF. The CDR3 DNA reads as TGTGCCAGCAGCTTAGCACAGGGTGCCGGGGAGCTGTTTTTT.

In the case of this clone: Other DNA variants within this sample encode the same CDR3. The CDR3 DNA is TGTGCCAGCAGCTTAAGTGGACAGGGCGTGTCACCCCTCCACTTT. It yields the protein CASSLSGQGVSPLHF. The chain couples TRBV7-9 to TRBJ1-6, with 8 bases aligning to TRBD1. CDR3 size: 15 residues. Germline assignment: CDR1 SEHNR and CDR2 FQNEAQ (reference sequence). The V segment lost 2 bases and the J segment 10 bases; nucleotides outside the gene matches: 7.

This clone was seen once. This chain connects TRBV18 to TRBJ1-3; D is possibly TRBD1 (5 bases). This CDR3 has 15 amino acids. CDR1 and CDR2 from the germline V gene are KGHSH and LQKENI. V was pared by 5 bases and J by 0 bases, with 11 bases between. The CDR3 DNA follows: TGTGCCAGCTCAGCGGCAGGGAACTCTGGAAACACCATATATTTT. Its translation is CASSAAGNSGNTIYF. The whole variable domain, filled in from reference TRBV18 and TRBJ1-3, reads NAGVMQNPRHLVRRRGQEARLRCSPMKGHSHVYWYRQLPEEGLKFMVYLQKENIIDESGMPKERFSAEFPKEGPSILRIQQVVRGDSAAYFCASSAAGNSGNTIYFGEGSWLTVV.

The chain joins TRBV6-5 to TRBJ1-2; D remains ambiguous. CDR3 length: 12 amino acids. CDR1 is MNHEY and CDR2 is SVGAGI in the germline V gene. Trimming took off 8 bases at V and 8 bases at J, with 15 bases between the two ends. CDR3 sequence: CASSREGSGYTF. The CDR3 DNA reads as TGTGCCAGCTCTCGTGAGGGATCGGGCTACACCTTC.

This chain connects TRBV29-1 to TRBJ2-7; 7 bases are shared with TRBD2. The CDR3 spans 12 residues. Germline V gives CDR1 SQVTM, CDR2 ANQGSEA. Trimming at V came to 7 bases and at J to 0 bases, leaving 3 bases not matched to a gene. CDR3 loop: CSARTSSYEQYF. CDR3 bases: TGCAGCGCCAGGACTAGCTCCTACGAGCAGTACTTC.

The genes are TRBV27 and TRBJ1-4; 7 bases are shared with TRBD1. This CDR3 spans 17 amino acids. From germline, CDR1 is MNHEY and CDR2 SMNVEV (reference sequence). With V trimmed by 0 bases and J by 4 bases, 8 bases remained unmatched. As DNA, the CDR3 is TGTGCCAGCAGTTTATCAAGGGGGCGCGGTCTTAATGAAAAACTGTTTTTT. It translates to CASSLSRGRGLNEKLFF.

This chain joins TRBV18 and TRBJ1-2, with 10 bases aligning to TRBD1. The J segment lost 6 bases and the V segment lost 8 bases, leaving 9 bases of the junction unmatched. The CDR3 covers 14 residues. Per germline, CDR1 KGHSH and CDR2 LQKENI. CDR3 sequence: CASANIGTGDGYTF. The CDR3 coding sequence is TGTGCCAGCGCGAATATTGGGACAGGGGATGGCTACACCTTC. Together with reference TRBV18 and TRBJ1-2, the CDR3 gives the full variable domain: NAGVMQNPRHLVRRRGQEARLRCSPMKGHSHVYWYRQLPEEGLKFMVYLQKENIIDESGMPKERFSAEFPKEGPSILRIQQVVRGDSAAYFCASANIGTGDGYTFGSGTRLTVV.

The V gene is TRBV5-5, the J gene TRBJ1-1; possibly TRBD1 for D (5 bases). Trimming left V 4 bases short and J 1 base short, with 17 bases between. There are 16 residues in the CDR3. Per germline, CDR1 SGHKS and CDR2 YYEKEE (reference sequence). The CDR3 protein is CASSRSLDRSNTEAFF. In DNA, the CDR3 is TGTGCCAGCAGCCGTAGCCTCGACAGATCGAACACTGAAGCTTTCTTT.

This sequence joins TRBV7-3 and TRBJ2-3; the match to TRBD2 covers 7 bases. In germline, CDR1 is SGHTA, CDR2 FQGTGA. The CDR3 covers 15 residues. Trimming at V came to 2 bases and at J to 4 bases, leaving 6 bases not matched to a gene. The CDR3 region is CASSLGGLAADTQYF. DNA of the CDR3: TGTGCCAGCAGCTTAGGCGGTCTAGCGGCAGATACGCAGTATTTT.